One sample yielded the 26 T cell receptor beta chains listed below, sequenced in a study of T cell changes during pregnancy in multiple sclerosis (dated by TCRdb to the late 2010s). Libraries came from the immunoSEQ multiplex PCR assay. The table was pulled from immuneACCESS by TCRdb, which kept in-frame rearrangements only. Such tables lose some clones; where checked, under half of the loss comes from unresolved V genes, and the rest has no known cause. In this sample the table shows approximately 72,000 clones, about 90% of which occur a single time. The ten largest account for approximately 1.8% of the sample. The sample here was peripheral blood, taken in the first trimester of pregnancy. The receptor source for this set is a female donor in good health, enrolled as a control in a pregnancy study.

The chain joins TRBV7-9 to TRBJ2-7; TRBD1 might be the D (6 bases). The CDR3 has 11 amino acids. Trimming removed 4 bases at V and 7 bases at J, with 8 bases between. The germline CDR1 and CDR2 sequences are SEHNR and FQNEAQ (reference sequence). CDR3 region: CASSSGTEQYF. The DNA for the CDR3 is TGTGCCAGCAGCTCAGGGACAGAGCAGTACTTC.

This clone was recorded only once. The V call is TRBV4-1, the J call TRBJ2-7, with D tentatively TRBD1 (6 bases). Between the trimmed V and J ends, which lost 4 bases and 3 bases, there was a span of 13 bases. The germline CDR1 and CDR2 sequences are MGHRA and YSYEKL. The CDR3 covers 14 residues. The CDR3 loop reads CASSPRDTDYEQYF. The CDR3 DNA reads TGCGCCAGCAGCCCCCGGGACACAGACTACGAGCAGTACTTC.

The chain combines TRBV6-1 with TRBJ1-1; 9 bases line up with TRBD1. From germline, CDR1 is MNHNS and CDR2 SASEGT. The ends lost 2 bases at V and 3 bases at J; junction bases unmatched: 10. The CDR3 totals 17 residues. CDR3 sequence: CASSEPGQGMNYTEAFF. The DNA for the CDR3 is TGTGCCAGCAGTGAACCGGGACAGGGTATGAATTACACTGAAGCTTTCTTT.

The chain combines TRBV2 with TRBJ1-1; D gene ambiguous. V was shortened by 5 bases and J by 1 base, with 8 bases between the two germline ends. This CDR3 spans 13 amino acids. Germline V gives CDR1 SNHLY, CDR2 FYNNEI. The CDR3 here is CASSLRQNTEAFF. For the CDR3, the DNA is TGTGCCAGCAGTCTCCGACAGAACACTGAAGCTTTCTTT.

CDR3 sequence reads: CASRRGQGETQYF. The CDR3 nucleotides are TGTGCCAGCCGCAGGGGGCAGGGGGAGACCCAGTACTTC. V usage is TRBV11-2 and J usage is TRBJ2-5, with TRBD1 matching 8 bases. The V gene end was trimmed by 8 bases and the J gene end by 5 bases; junction bases not matched to a gene: 7. The CDR3 totals 13 residues. Germline V lookup: CDR1 SGHAT, CDR2 FQNNGV.

V is TRBV19 and J is TRBJ1-1; 7 bases are a match to TRBD1. Germline V gene lookup returns CDR1 LNHDA and CDR2 SQIVND (reference sequence). CDR3 length: 12 residues. J was trimmed by 8 bases and V by 5 bases; bases with no gene match: 5. The CDR3 reads CASSPWDREAFF. DNA of the CDR3: TGTGCCAGTAGTCCGTGGGACAGAGAAGCTTTCTTT.

The chain is built from TRBV2 and TRBJ2-5; tentative D call: TRBD2 (5 bases). The CDR3 is 14 residues long. V was trimmed by 5 bases and J by 2 bases, leaving 12 bases between them. Per the germline V gene, CDR1 is SNHLY and CDR2 is FYNNEI. The chain's CDR3 is CASSMDWRQETQYF. The CDR3 bases are TGTGCCAGCAGTATGGACTGGAGACAAGAGACCCAGTACTTC.

The rearrangement uses TRBV7-8 and TRBJ2-7; perhaps TRBD2 as D (5 bases). In germline, CDR1 is SGHVS, CDR2 FQNEAQ. The germline V and J ends were trimmed by 4 bases and 3 bases, with 13 bases remaining between them. This CDR3 has 14 amino acids. The CDR3 protein is CASSSLGLNYEQYF. The CDR3 DNA follows: TGTGCCAGCAGCTCTCTAGGACTCAACTACGAGCAGTACTTC. Filled out from reference TRBV7-8 and TRBJ2-7, the complete variable domain reads GAGVSQSPRYKVAKRGQDVALRCDPISGHVSLFWYQQALGQGPEFLTYFQNEAQLDKSGLPSDRFFAERPEGSVSTLKIQRTQQEDSAVYLCASSSLGLNYEQYFGPGTRLTVT.

CDR3 DNA sequence: TGTGCCAGTCATCCCGGGACAGGGTATAGCAATCAGCCCCAGCATTTT. This translates into CASHPGTGYSNQPQHF. The chain uses TRBV19 and TRBJ1-5, with 9 bases lining up with TRBD1. V was pared by 8 bases and J by 0 bases, with 8 bases of the junction left unmatched. The germline gives CDR1 LNHDA, CDR2 SQIVND (reference sequence). The CDR3 contains 16 residues.

V gene TRBV4-1 combines with J gene TRBJ2-5, with 13 nucleotides matching TRBD2. The CDR3 runs 21 residues. Trimming at V came to 6 bases and at J to 4 bases, leaving 23 bases not matched to a gene. The germline V gene encodes CDR1 MGHRA and CDR2 YSYEKL. DNA of the CDR3: TGCGCCAGCAGGCGACAGGGGGATGTTGGACTAGCGGGAGCCACAAGAGAGACCCAGTACTTC. Translation: CASRRQGDVGLAGATRETQYF.

The rearrangement uses TRBV5-1 and TRBJ2-3; TRBD2 is a possible D gene (6 bases). The CDR3 totals 15 residues. The germline CDR1 and CDR2 sequences are SGHRS and YFSETQ. Trimming took 1 base from V and 4 from J, leaving 13 bases between them. In nucleotides, the CDR3 is TGCGCCAGCAGCTTGAGGCGGGGACTGGCAGATACGCAGTATTTT. Translated, it gives CASSLRRGLADTQYF.

V usage is TRBV19 and J usage is TRBJ1-1; TRBD1 agrees at 10 bases. The CDR3 has 14 amino acids. Losses at the gene ends were 6 bases for V and 4 bases for J; bases not matched to a gene: 5. Germline V gene lookup returns CDR1 LNHDA and CDR2 SQIVND (reference sequence). The CDR3, as DNA: TGTGCCAGTAGCCCGACAGGGGGCCTCACTGAAGCTTTCTTT. Its protein product is CASSPTGGLTEAFF.

This sequence joins TRBV28 and TRBJ1-1, with 8 nucleotides matching TRBD1. The ends lost 5 bases at V and 5 bases at J; junction bases unmatched: 7. Germline V gene sequence: CDR1 MDHEN, CDR2 SYDVKM. This CDR3 is built from 14 residues. The CDR3 sequence is CASSDPTGETEAFF. The CDR3 coding sequence is TGTGCCAGCAGTGACCCGACAGGGGAGACTGAAGCTTTCTTT.

The chain couples TRBV7-7 to TRBJ2-1, with D unclear. Germline-derived CDR1 and CDR2 are SSHAT and FNYEAQ (reference sequence). The ends were cut back, 5 bases at V and 4 bases at J, with 15 bases in the middle. The CDR3 sequence is 15 residues long. The DNA for the CDR3 is TGTGCCAGCAGCCTAACGGAGTCCGCATACAATGAGCAGTTCTTC. Translated: CASSLTESAYNEQFF.

This chain joins TRBV20-1 and TRBJ1-3; no definite D call. Trimming cost V 6 bases and J 2 bases, with 5 bases left between them. The germline gives CDR1 DFQATT, CDR2 SNEGSKA (reference sequence). The CDR3 contains 11 residues. CDR3 loop: CSARTGNTIYF. CDR3 bases: TGCAGTGCGCGAACTGGAAACACCATATATTTT.

The chain has TRBV2 and TRBJ1-3; possibly TRBD1 for D (6 bases). Per germline, CDR1 SNHLY and CDR2 FYNNEI. This CDR3 contains 15 residues. V gave up 5 bases and J gave up 4 bases, with 15 bases separating them. CDR3 DNA: TGTGCCAGCAGTTATCAGGGGAGGGGAGGAAACACCATATATTTT. Translating it yields CASSYQGRGGNTIYF.

This rearrangement joins TRBV6-5 to TRBJ2-7; 7 bases are shared with TRBD2. Germline trimming cut 0 bases from V and 3 bases from J; bases unmatched to any gene: 5. Germline CDR1 MNHEY, CDR2 SVGAGI. This CDR3 has 15 amino acids. The CDR3 is CASSYSIGGSYEQYF. The CDR3 DNA reads as TGTGCCAGCAGTTACTCGATCGGCGGGAGCTACGAGCAGTACTTC.

The chain combines TRBV7-6 with TRBJ2-5, with D maybe TRBD2 (6 bases). The CDR3 contains 16 residues. The germline gives CDR1 SGHVS, CDR2 FNYEAQ. The V end was cut by 5 bases, the J end by 5 bases, with 21 bases between. CDR3 in DNA: TGTGCCAGCAGCACTGGGGGACTGCCTGGGATGGAGACCCAGTACTTC. Protein sequence: CASSTGGLPGMETQYF.

This chain connects TRBV19 to TRBJ1-3; D is unresolved. V lost 7 bases and J 0 bases, leaving 16 bases between the germline ends. This CDR3 spans 16 amino acids. Germline V lookup: CDR1 LNHDA, CDR2 SQIVND (reference sequence). CDR3 DNA: TGTGCCAGTACCCGGCGAGGACTGGACTCTGGAAACACCATATATTTT. Its protein product is CASTRRGLDSGNTIYF.

Comments on this clone: Sequence at one end of the junction differs from germline and may be a read error. The chain links TRBV27 to TRBJ2-7; the match to TRBD1 covers 10 bases. Per germline, CDR1 MNHEY and CDR2 SMNVEV (reference sequence). The CDR3 totals 13 residues. CDR3: CASSSRDRGRKDF. The DNA for the CDR3 is TGTGCCAGCAGTTCCCGGGACAGGGGACGAAAGGACTTC.

The chain employs TRBV5-1 and TRBJ2-2; possibly TRBD1 for D (6 bases). Between the trimmed V and J ends, which lost 6 bases and 4 bases, there was a span of 16 bases. Germline V gene lookup returns CDR1 SGHRS and CDR2 YFSETQ. The CDR3 extends over 15 amino acids. The CDR3 sequence: CASKKQGPPTGELFF. DNA for the CDR3: TGCGCCAGCAAGAAACAGGGCCCGCCCACCGGGGAGCTGTTTTTT.

This clone was recorded only once. The genes are TRBV5-6 and TRBJ2-1; 9 nucleotides line up with TRBD2. The ends lost 6 bases at V and 8 bases at J; junction bases unmatched: 15. CDR3 length: 16 amino acids. Germline V gene lookup returns CDR1 SGHDT and CDR2 YYEEEE. CDR3 DNA sequence: TGTGCCAGCACCATTGACCTAGCGGGACCTCTTGATGAGCAGTTCTTC. The encoded protein is CASTIDLAGPLDEQFF.

The chain is built from TRBV2 and TRBJ2-1; unclear D gene. Germline values: CDR1 SNHLY, CDR2 FYNNEI. The CDR3 contains 14 residues. Trimming stripped 5 bases from V and 0 bases from J, with 8 bases between. The CDR3 DNA is TGTGCCAGCAGTATGAGTAGCTCCTACAATGAGCAGTTCTTC. Its protein is CASSMSSSYNEQFF. The full variable domain, completed using reference TRBV2 and TRBJ2-1, is EPEVTQTPSHQVTQMGQEVILRCVPISNHLYFYWYRQILGQKVEFLVSFYNNEISEKSEIFDDQFSVERPDGSNFTLKIRSTKLEDSAMYFCASSMSSSYNEQFFGPGTRLTVL.

The gene calls are TRBV7-9 and TRBJ1-4, with TRBD1 identical over 8 bases. J was trimmed by 3 bases and V by 5 bases; bases with no gene match: 5. In germline, CDR1 is SEHNR, CDR2 FQNEAQ (reference sequence). The CDR3 extends over 15 amino acids. In DNA, the CDR3 is TGTGCCAGCAGCCAGACAGGGGCGTCTAATGAAAAACTGTTTTTT. Residues: CASSQTGASNEKLFF.

The V gene is TRBV27, the J gene TRBJ2-1, with D tentatively TRBD2 (6 bases). V lost 7 bases to trimming and J lost 4 bases, with 17 bases between them. This CDR3 comprises 15 residues. Germline CDR1 is MNHEY and CDR2 is SMNVEV (reference sequence). CDR3 loop: CASTPRERNYNEQFF. In nucleotides, the CDR3 is TGTGCCAGCACTCCCCGGGAGCGGAATTACAATGAGCAGTTCTTC.

The rearrangement joins TRBV23-1 to TRBJ2-1, with 9 positions matching TRBD1. TRBV23-1 is noted as an ORF with a role that remains uncertain. Germline trimming cut 10 bases from V and 7 bases from J; bases unmatched to any gene: 29. The CDR3 contains 20 residues. CDR3 in amino acids: CAILQTGTGYFQGYWNEQFF. The CDR3 nucleotides read TGCGCCATACTACAAACCGGGACAGGGTATTTCCAGGGATATTGGAATGAGCAGTTCTTC.